These 7 T cell receptor beta chains share one sample of origin, sequenced in a study of shared clonotypes between healthy human individuals. Measured with immunoSEQ multiplex PCR; TCRdb has only the in-frame clones, and not every one. The table lists about 2,500,000 clones, around nine tenths of them singletons. The sequenced material came from naive CD4+ T cells sorted from blood. Noted subset: CD45RA+ positively selected. These receptor sequences come from a man between 18 and 29 years old in good health.

As regards this clone: The sample holds other DNA sequences that translate to the same CDR3. The J gene is TRBJ2-5, the V gene TRBV5-1; possibly TRBD1 or TRBD2 for D (5 bases each). V lost 4 bases and J lost 2, with 12 bases in between. This CDR3 contains 14 residues. From germline, CDR1 is SGHRS and CDR2 YFSETQ. The CDR3, as DNA: TGCGCCAGCAGCGCCGGGACGGCTCAAGAGACCCAGTACTTC. This translates into CASSAGTAQETQYF.

This clone was seen once. The V gene is TRBV6-5, the J gene TRBJ2-2, with D tentatively TRBD2 (5 bases). From germline, CDR1 is MNHEY and CDR2 SVGAGI. There are 15 residues in the CDR3. Trimming cost V 0 bases and J 5 bases, with 10 bases left between them. The CDR3 coding sequence is TGTGCCAGCAGTTACTCCCCCCGGGGTACCGGGGAGCTGTTTTTT. It encodes CASSYSPRGTGELFF.

V and J are TRBV27 and TRBJ2-3, with 9 nucleotides matching TRBD1. Germline V gene data show CDR1 as MNHEY and CDR2 as SMNVEV (reference sequence). The CDR3 consists of 17 residues. The trim removed 4 bases at V and 3 bases at J, leaving 11 bases unmatched. The CDR3 DNA reads as TGTGCCAGCAGTTATGACAGGGGGTTTATTGGGACAGATACGCAGTATTTT. This encodes CASSYDRGFIGTDTQYF.

The chain employs TRBV5-1 and TRBJ2-7; possibly TRBD1 or TRBD2 for D (5 bases each). From germline, CDR1 is SGHRS and CDR2 YFSETQ. This CDR3 is 13 amino acids long. Trimming left V 7 bases short and J 5 bases short, with 16 bases between. In DNA, the CDR3 is TGCGCCAGCCGGTACGTGGGGACGAACGAGCAGTACTTC. This codes for CASRYVGTNEQYF.

The rearrangement links TRBV29-1 to TRBJ1-2, with D maybe TRBD1 (5 bases). Looked up from germline, CDR1 is SQVTM and CDR2 is ANQGSEA. The CDR3 is 13 residues long. V dropped 7 bases and J dropped 8 bases, with 20 bases sitting between them. CDR3 region: CSARGDGLGGYTF. The CDR3 DNA sequence: TGCAGCGCCCGAGGGGATGGCCTTGGGGGCTACACCTTC.

The V call is TRBV5-4, the J call TRBJ2-7, with 9 bases aligning to TRBD1. Trimming removed 4 bases from V and 7 bases from J; junction bases left unmatched: 9. The CDR3 is 14 residues long. Germline lookup yields CDR1 SGHNT and CDR2 YYREEE (reference sequence). The CDR3 reads CASSAMTGGEEQYF. The CDR3 DNA is TGTGCCAGCAGCGCGATGACAGGGGGTGAAGAGCAGTACTTC. Looking up the rest from reference TRBV5-4 and TRBJ2-7 gives the full variable domain: ETGVTQSPTHLIKTRGQQVTLRCSSQSGHNTVSWYQQALGQGPQFIFQYYREEENGRGNFPPRFSGLQFPNYSSELNVNALELDDSALYLCASSAMTGGEEQYFGPGTRLTVT.

The chain recombines TRBV19 with TRBJ1-1; D gene uncertain. Trimming cost V 0 bases and J 2 bases, with 10 bases left between them. The CDR3 is 15 residues long. The germline gives CDR1 LNHDA, CDR2 SQIVND (reference sequence). The CDR3 DNA follows: TGTGCCAGTAGTATAGAGGCAACCGAAAACACTGAAGCTTTCTTT. Encoded protein: CASSIEATENTEAFF.